This TCR beta chain was sequenced during a study of post-analysis software for immune sequencing data. Whole-study context: Several disease courses (relapsing-remitting, secondary progressive and progressive-relapsing) of multiple sclerosis were included.

Incorporated into the TCR beta cDNA libraries were unique molecular identifiers, which served to reduce PCR and sequencing biases. Some 500,000 cDNA molecules were recovered from an input of roughly 0.95 to 10 million T cells. TCRdb independently ran MiXCR on the PCR reads; one entry per CDR3 protein. The data contain about 540,000 distinct CDR3 sequences, 34% of them singletons. Study-level points and caveats: For normalized Chao1 diversity, multiple sclerosis patients scored significantly lower than controls did. Four to six TRBV segments (TRBV5-6, TRBV5-1 and TRBV20-1 among them) occurred more frequently in patients than in controls. Strong co-clustering by F measure linked samples that shared a preparation batch.

This clonotype has a handful of counts. Its specificity is not known. The germline gives CDR1 SGHTA, CDR2 FQGNSA. J gave up 5 bases and V 5 bases, and 11 bases lay outside the gene matches. This CDR3 contains 17 residues. Sequencing was done on a sample of blood. The chain employs TRBV7-2 and TRBJ2-5; 13 bases align to TRBD2. The TCR comes from a girl aged 2-17 years with multiple sclerosis. The CDR3 protein is CASSPSGGLAGLETQYF. The CDR3 bases are TGTGCCAGCAGCCCTAGTGGGGGACTAGCGGGGTTGGAGACCCAGTACTTC.